The subject of this entry is one T cell receptor (beta chain). This clonotype turned up a few times. There is no known antigen for this receptor. No base-level quality is on record; no much larger clone is a single base apart. TCR cDNA was synthesized by 5'RACE template switching, through which a universal primer site and unique molecular identifiers were introduced. Priming of cDNA synthesis was performed from both the TCR alpha and TCR beta constant segments. Library amplification involved two PCR steps, and the second step added sample barcodes and sequencing adapters. Sequencing of libraries was performed on Illumina HiSeq 2500 (2x100 bp) or NovaSeq (2x150 bp). The authors' pipeline ran thus. MIGEC was used to demultiplex reads and collapse the reads into UMI consensus sequences, and MiXCR was used for V(D)J alignment. Clonotypes responding to the vaccine were identified with edgeR on replicate PBMC samples, with the criteria of FDR below 0.01 and a log2 fold change above 5 up to day 15. Each bulk clonotype was labeled CD4 or CD8 based on which sequenced repertoire, CD4 or CD8, contained the clonotype at higher abundance. Clones were called with MiXCR by TCRdb after fastp trimmed the public reads at Q25, and only in-frame beta chains were retained. Rows matching on CDR3 protein sequence are summarized as one entry with the most common DNA and genes. V and J calls and clone size were set by TCRdb, not the authors. Recorded for this sample are roughly 150,000 distinct CDR3 sequences; about 7% of them occurred a single time. The ten largest clones add up to over 2% of the sample.

V was cut back by 2 bases and J by 4 bases, leaving a gap of 19 bases between them. The CDR3 holds 17 amino acids from the cysteine to the phenylalanine. The CDR3 DNA has 51 bases and is translated from base 1. This entry belongs to a study of T cells after yellow fever vaccination (dated by TCRdb to about 2019). For the study in its entirety: Libraries from fractions with low cell numbers were prepared with the SMART-Seq v4 Ultra Low Input RNA kit. Two healthy male donors, one aged 18 to 30 and one aged 30 to 40 years, were included in the cohort. To follow T-cell clones before and after primary and booster YFV17D yellow fever vaccination, bulk TCR alpha and beta repertoires were sequenced over time. Blood was collected at multiple timepoints before and after primary and secondary immunization, and bulk PBMC replicates and cell subsets were isolated. Overall study results and their limits: A small share of clonotypes occurred in both CD4 and CD8 compartments, likely arising from convergent recombination. Most clones expanded after primary vaccination (around 96% of CD4 and over 80% of CD8) were re-detected after the booster, suggesting that broad memory maintenance occurred. The secondary T-cell response was weaker than the primary response but faster, peaking on day 5 instead of day 15. Because the study included only a couple of donors, the extent to which the findings can be generalized is limited. FACS-sorted repertoires could contain abundant contaminating clonotypes from the bulk population, so computational filtering was required.

This specimen's treatment or condition label, per the study, means: live attenuated yellow fever vaccine strain. PBMCs were isolated from peripheral blood using a standard Ficoll-Paque protocol. Dynabeads CD4 and CD8 positive selection kits were used to isolate CD4 and CD8 T-cell fractions. RNA was extracted with TriZol from bulk PBMCs, CD4 and CD8 fractions, and dextramer-positive and dextramer-negative fractions. Specimen: CD4+ T cells sorted from PBMCs, collected more than 4 days after the first yellow fever vaccination. This sequence uses TRBV12-3 or TRBV12-4 and TRBJ2-3; no D gene call is confident. This clonotype was sampled from a man between 18 and 29 years old who received the YFV17D yellow fever vaccine. In nucleotide form, the sequence is TGTGCCAGCAGTTTATCACGACAATCGAACCACCCAGATACGCAGTATTTT. Its coded protein is CASSLSRQSNHPDTQYF.